These 4 T cell receptor beta chains were all obtained from the same sample, sequenced in a study of early stage breast cancer tumors. Generated by immunoSEQ multiplex PCR, the TCRdb table keeps only in-frame clones and is missing some. The table lists about 21,000 clones, about 76% of them singletons. Sequencing was carried out using blood. Receptors originate from a person between 55 and 70 years old with breast cancer.

The chain has TRBV4-1 and TRBJ1-4; D call uncertain. Trimming stripped 5 bases from V and 6 bases from J, with 16 bases between. The CDR3 extends over 15 amino acids. Germline assignment: CDR1 MGHRA and CDR2 YSYEKL. Written as DNA, the CDR3 is TGCGCCAGCAGCTATGGCCCCACTCGGGATGAAAAACTGTTTTTT. The encoded protein is CASSYGPTRDEKLFF.

This clone was detected only a few times. This chain connects TRBV25-1 to TRBJ1-2, with TRBD1 matching over 7 bases. CDR3 length: 15 residues. Losses at the gene ends were 0 bases for V and 5 bases for J; bases not matched to a gene: 6. Per the germline V gene, CDR1 is MGHDK and CDR2 is SYGVNS. CDR3: CASSEYGGRGYGYTF. The CDR3 DNA reads TGTGCCAGCAGTGAATATGGCGGCAGGGGGTATGGCTACACCTTC.

CDR3 DNA sequence: TGTGCCACCAGCAGAGATATCCCCTCCCCCAATGGCTACACCTTC. Translated, it gives CATSRDIPSPNGYTF. This chain joins TRBV15 and TRBJ1-2; D is ambiguous. The CDR3 totals 15 residues. Trimming removed 0 bases from V and 6 bases from J, with 14 bases in between. From germline, CDR1 is LNHNV and CDR2 YYDKDF (reference sequence).

The chain is built from TRBV5-5 and TRBJ2-3, with no clear D. V was pared by 4 bases and J by 1 base, with 10 bases between. CDR3 length: 14 amino acids. Germline-derived CDR1 and CDR2 are SGHKS and YYEKEE (reference sequence). The CDR3 DNA reads TGTGCCAGCAGCGCCACCGCGGGCACAGATACGCAGTATTTT. It is translated as CASSATAGTDTQYF.